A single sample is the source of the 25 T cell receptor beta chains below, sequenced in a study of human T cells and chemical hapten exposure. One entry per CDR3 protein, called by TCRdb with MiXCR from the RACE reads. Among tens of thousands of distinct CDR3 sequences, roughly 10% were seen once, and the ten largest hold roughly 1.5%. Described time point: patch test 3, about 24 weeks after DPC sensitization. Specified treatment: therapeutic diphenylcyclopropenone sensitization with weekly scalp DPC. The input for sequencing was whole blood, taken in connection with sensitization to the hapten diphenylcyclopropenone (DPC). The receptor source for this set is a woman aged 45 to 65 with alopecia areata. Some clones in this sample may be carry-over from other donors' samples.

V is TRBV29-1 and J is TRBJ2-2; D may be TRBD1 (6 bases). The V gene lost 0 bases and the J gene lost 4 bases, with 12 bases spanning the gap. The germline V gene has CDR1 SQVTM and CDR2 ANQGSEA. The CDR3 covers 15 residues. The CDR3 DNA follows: TGCAGCGTTGAAGACAGGGGAGAGGTCACCGGGGAGCTGTTTTTT. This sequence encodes CSVEDRGEVTGELFF.

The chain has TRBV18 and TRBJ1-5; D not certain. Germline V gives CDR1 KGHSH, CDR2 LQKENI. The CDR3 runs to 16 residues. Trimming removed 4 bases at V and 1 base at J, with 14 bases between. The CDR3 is CASSRAVGRSNQPQHF. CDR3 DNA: TGTGCCAGCTCACGGGCAGTTGGTAGGAGCAATCAGCCCCAGCATTTT.

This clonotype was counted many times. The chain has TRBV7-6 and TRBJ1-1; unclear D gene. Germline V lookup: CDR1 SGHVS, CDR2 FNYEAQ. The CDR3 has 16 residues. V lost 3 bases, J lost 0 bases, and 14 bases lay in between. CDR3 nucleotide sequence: TGTGCCAGCAGCTTGCCGACGGGTCCCATGAACACTGAAGCTTTCTTT. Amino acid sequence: CASSLPTGPMNTEAFF.

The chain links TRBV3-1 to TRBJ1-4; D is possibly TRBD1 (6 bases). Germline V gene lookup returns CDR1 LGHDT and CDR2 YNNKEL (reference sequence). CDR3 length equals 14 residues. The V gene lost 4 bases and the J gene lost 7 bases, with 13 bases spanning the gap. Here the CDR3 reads CASSPQGGSEKLFF. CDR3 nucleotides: TGTGCCAGCAGCCCACAGGGAGGGAGTGAAAAACTGTTTTTT.

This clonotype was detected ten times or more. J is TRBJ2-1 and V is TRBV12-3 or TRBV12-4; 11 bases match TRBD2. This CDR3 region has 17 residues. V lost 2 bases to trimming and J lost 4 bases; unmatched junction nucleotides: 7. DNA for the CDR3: TGTGCCAGCAGTTTACCCCTCGGACTAGCGGGTTACAATGAGCAGTTCTTC. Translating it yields CASSLPLGLAGYNEQFF.

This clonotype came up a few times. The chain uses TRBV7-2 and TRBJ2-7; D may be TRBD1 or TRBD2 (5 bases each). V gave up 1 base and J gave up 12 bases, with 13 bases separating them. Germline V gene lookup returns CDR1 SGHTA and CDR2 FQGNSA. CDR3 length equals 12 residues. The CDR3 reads CASSLGRDPPYF. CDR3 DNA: TGTGCCAGCAGCTTAGGCCGGGACCCGCCGTACTTC.

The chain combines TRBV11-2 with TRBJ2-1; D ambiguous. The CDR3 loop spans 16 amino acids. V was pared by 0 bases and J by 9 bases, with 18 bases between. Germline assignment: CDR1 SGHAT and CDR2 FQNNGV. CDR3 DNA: TGTGCCAGCAGCTTAGATTCTATTGGGTACATTAGTGAGCAGTTCTTC. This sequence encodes CASSLDSIGYISEQFF.

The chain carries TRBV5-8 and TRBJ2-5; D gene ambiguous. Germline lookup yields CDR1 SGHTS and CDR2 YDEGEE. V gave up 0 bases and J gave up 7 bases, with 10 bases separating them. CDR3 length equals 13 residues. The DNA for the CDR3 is TGTGCCAGCAGCTTGGGGTGGTTCGGGACCCAGTACTTC. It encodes CASSLGWFGTQYF.

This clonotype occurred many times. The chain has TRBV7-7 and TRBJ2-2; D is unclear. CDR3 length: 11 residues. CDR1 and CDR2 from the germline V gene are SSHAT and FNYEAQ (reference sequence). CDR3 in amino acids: CARHNTGELFF. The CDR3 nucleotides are TGTGCTAGACACAACACCGGGGAGCTGTTTTTT. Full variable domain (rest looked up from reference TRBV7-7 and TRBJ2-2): GAGVSQSPRYKVTKRGQDVTLRCDPISSHATLYWYQQALGQGPEFLTYFNYEAQPDKSGLPSDRFSAERPEGSISTLTIQRTEQRDSAMYRCARHNTGELFFGEGSRLTVL.

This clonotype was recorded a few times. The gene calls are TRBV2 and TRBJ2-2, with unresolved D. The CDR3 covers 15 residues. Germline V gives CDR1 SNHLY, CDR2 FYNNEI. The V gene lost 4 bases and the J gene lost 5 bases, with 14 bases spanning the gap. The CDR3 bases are TGTGCCAGCAGTGCGTACCCGACTCGGACCGGGGAGCTGTTTTTT. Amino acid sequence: CASSAYPTRTGELFF.

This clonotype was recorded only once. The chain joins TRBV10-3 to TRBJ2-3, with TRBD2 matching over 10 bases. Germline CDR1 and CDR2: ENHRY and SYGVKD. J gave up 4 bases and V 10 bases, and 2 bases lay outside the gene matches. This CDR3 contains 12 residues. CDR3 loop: CATGTSADTQYF. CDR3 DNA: TGTGCCACGGGGACTAGCGCAGATACGCAGTATTTT.

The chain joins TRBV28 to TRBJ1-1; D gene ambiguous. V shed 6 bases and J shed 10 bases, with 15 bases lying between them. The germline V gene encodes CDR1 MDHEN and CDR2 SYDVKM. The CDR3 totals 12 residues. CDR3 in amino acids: CASSARIGRAFF. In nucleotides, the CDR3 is TGTGCCAGCAGCGCGAGGATTGGGCGAGCTTTCTTT.

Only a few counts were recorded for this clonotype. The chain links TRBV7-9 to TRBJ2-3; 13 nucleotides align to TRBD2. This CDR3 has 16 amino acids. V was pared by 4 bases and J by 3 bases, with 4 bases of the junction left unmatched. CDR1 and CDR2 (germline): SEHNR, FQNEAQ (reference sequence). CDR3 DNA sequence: TGTGCCAGCAGCTCGGGGACTAGCGGGATAACAGATACGCAGTATTTT. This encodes CASSSGTSGITDTQYF.

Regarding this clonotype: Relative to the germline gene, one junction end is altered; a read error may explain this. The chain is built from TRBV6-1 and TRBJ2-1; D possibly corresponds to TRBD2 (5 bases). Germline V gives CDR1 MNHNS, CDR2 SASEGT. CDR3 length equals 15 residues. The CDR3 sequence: CASKGRDYPSNEQFF. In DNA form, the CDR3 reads TGTGCAAGCAAAGGAAGAGACTACCCCTCCAATGAGCAGTTCTTC.

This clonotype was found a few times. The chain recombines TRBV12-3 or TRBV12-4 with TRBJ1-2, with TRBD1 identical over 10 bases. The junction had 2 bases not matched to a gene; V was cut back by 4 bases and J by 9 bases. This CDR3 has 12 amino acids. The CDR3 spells CASSWDRGRYTF. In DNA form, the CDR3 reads TGTGCCAGCAGTTGGGACAGGGGACGCTACACCTTC.

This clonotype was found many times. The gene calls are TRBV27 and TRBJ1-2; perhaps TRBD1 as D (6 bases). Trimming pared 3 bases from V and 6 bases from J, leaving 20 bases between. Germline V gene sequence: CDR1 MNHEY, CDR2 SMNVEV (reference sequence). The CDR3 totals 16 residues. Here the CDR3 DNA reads TGTGCCAGCAGTTTGAGGGGGAACGGTCTCCGAGATGGCTACACCTTC. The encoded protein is CASSLRGNGLRDGYTF.

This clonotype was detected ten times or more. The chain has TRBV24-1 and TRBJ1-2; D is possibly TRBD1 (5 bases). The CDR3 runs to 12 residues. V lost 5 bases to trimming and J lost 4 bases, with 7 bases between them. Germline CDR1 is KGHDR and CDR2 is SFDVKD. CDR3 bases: TGTGCCACCAGTGCAGGGACCTATGGCTACACCTTC. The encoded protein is CATSAGTYGYTF.

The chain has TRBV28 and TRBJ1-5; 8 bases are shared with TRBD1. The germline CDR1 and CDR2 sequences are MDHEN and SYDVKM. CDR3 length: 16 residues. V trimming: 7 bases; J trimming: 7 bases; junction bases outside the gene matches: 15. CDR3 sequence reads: CASTGQGKPSGQPQHF. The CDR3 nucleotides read TGTGCCAGCACCGGACAGGGAAAACCCTCGGGGCAGCCCCAGCATTTT.

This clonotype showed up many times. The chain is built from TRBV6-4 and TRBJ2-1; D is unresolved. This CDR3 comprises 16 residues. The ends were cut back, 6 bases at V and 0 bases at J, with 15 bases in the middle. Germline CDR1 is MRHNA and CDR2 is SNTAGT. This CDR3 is CASSRRDLSSYNEQFF. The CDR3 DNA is TGTGCCAGCAGCCGTCGAGACTTGAGCTCCTACAATGAGCAGTTCTTC.

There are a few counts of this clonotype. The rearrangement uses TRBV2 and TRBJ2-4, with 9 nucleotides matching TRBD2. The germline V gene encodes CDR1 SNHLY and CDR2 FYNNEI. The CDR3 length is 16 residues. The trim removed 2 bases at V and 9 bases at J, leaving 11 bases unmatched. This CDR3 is CASSEYGGRAGGIQYF. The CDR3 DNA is TGTGCCAGCAGTGAATATGGCGGGAGGGCCGGAGGCATTCAGTACTTC.

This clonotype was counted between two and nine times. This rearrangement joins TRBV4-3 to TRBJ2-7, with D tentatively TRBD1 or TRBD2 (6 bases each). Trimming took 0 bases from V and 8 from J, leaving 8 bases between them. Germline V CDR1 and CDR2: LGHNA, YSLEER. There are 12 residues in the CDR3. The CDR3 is CASSQEGGQQYF. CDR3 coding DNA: TGCGCCAGCAGCCAAGAAGGGGGGCAGCAGTACTTC.

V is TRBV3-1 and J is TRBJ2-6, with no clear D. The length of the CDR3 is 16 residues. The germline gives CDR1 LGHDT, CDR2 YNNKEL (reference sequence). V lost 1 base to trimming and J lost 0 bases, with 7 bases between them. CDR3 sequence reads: CASSQGTASGANVLTF. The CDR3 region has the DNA TGTGCCAGCAGCCAAGGGACGGCCTCTGGGGCCAACGTCCTGACTTTC.

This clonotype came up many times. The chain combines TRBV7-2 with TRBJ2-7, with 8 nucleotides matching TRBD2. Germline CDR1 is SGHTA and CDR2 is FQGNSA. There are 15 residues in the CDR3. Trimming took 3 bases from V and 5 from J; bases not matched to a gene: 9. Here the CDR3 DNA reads TGTGCCAGCAGCTTTCAACTAAGCGGGAGCCACGAGCAGTACTTC. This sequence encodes CASSFQLSGSHEQYF.

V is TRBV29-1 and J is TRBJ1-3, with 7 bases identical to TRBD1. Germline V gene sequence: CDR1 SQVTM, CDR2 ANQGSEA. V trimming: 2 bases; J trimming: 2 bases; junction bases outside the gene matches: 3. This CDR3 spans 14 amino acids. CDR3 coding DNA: TGCAGCGTTGAATTAGGGACAGCTGGAAACACCATATATTTT. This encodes CSVELGTAGNTIYF. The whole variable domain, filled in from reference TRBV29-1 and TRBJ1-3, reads SAVISQKPSRDICQRGTSLTIQCQVDSQVTMMFWYRQQPGQSLTLIATANQGSEATYESGFVIDKFPISRPNLTFSTLTVSNMSPEDSSIYLCSVELGTAGNTIYFGEGSWLTVV.

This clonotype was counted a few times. The CDR3, as DNA: TGCAGTGCTAGTGGCACGGGTACTGAAGCTTTCTTT. Its translation: CSASGTGTEAFF. The rearrangement uses TRBV20-1 and TRBJ1-1; D unresolved. The CDR3 is 12 residues long. Germline loops: CDR1 DFQATT, CDR2 SNEGSKA (reference sequence). Trimming shortened V by 3 bases and J by 5 bases, and 10 bases separated the two germline ends.